This T cell receptor beta chain was recovered during a study of blood T cell repertoires in COVID-19. Overall study: Material from acute and convalescent COVID-19 was sourced from the United States, Italy and Spain. PBMCs, B-cell-depleted T cells, or T cells were the source of the cDNA or gDNA that made up the material.

Original handling: By means of reference gene primer amplification, nucleated cell counts were estimated. Produced via immunoSEQ multiplex PCR; TCRdb's table is partial and in-frame only. V and J calls and clone size are given by that table; D and trimming were obtained from the DNA. The table includes over 20,000 clones, around 85% detected once. This clonotype was obtained from a man aged 45 to 65 with active or convalescent COVID-19. Sequenced material: peripheral blood.

The CDR3: CASSPGVNEQYF. For the CDR3, the DNA is TGTGCCAGCAGCCCAGGTGTCAACGAGCAGTACTTC. The rearrangement links TRBV9 to TRBJ2-7; the D is unclear. Trimming left V 4 bases short and J 5 bases short, with 10 bases between. Germline CDR1 and CDR2: SGDLS and YYNGEE. This CDR3 contains 12 residues.